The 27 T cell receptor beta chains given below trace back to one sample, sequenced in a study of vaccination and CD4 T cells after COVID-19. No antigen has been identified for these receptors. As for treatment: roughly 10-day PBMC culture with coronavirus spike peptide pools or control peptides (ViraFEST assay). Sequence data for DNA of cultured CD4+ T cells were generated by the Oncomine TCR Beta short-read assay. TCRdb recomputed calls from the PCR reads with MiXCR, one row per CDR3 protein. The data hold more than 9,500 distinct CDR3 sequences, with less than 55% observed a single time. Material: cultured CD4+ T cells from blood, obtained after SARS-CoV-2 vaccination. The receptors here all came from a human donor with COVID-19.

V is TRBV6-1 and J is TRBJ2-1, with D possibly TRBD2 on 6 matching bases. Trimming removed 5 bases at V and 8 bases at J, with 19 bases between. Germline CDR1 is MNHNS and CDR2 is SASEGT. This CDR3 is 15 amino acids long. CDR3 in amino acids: CASSPRGWNWYEQFF. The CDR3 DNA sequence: TGTGCCAGCAGTCCCCGGGGGTGGAATTGGTATGAGCAGTTCTTC.

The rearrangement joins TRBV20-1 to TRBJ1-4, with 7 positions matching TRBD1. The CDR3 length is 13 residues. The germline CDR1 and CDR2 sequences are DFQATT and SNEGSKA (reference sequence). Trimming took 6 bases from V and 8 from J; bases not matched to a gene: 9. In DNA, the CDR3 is TGCAGTGCCCTTGACAGGGCGGGAGAAAAACTGTTTTTT. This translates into CSALDRAGEKLFF.

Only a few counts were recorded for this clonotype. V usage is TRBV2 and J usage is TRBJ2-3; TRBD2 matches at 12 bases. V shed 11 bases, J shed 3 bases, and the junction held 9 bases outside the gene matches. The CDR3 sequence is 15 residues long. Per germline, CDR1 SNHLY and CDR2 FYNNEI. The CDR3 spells CAGERTSGETDTQYF. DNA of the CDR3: TGTGCCGGAGAAAGGACTAGCGGGGAAACAGATACGCAGTATTTT.

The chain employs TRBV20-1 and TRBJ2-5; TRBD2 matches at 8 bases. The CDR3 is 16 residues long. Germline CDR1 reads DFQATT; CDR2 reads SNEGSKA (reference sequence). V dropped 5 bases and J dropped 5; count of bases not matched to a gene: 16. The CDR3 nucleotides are TGCAGTGCTGGGGTTACCGGGACTAGGGGGGCGGAGACCCAGTACTTC. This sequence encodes CSAGVTGTRGAETQYF.

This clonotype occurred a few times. CDR3 amino acids: CASSVQQGYSNQPQHF. The CDR3 DNA sequence: TGTGCCAGCAGTGTCCAACAGGGGTATAGCAATCAGCCCCAGCATTTT. The V and J genes are TRBV6-1 and TRBJ1-5, with TRBD1 matching 7 bases. The CDR3 covers 16 residues. V dropped 4 bases and J dropped 0; count of bases not matched to a gene: 6. Germline CDR1 MNHNS, CDR2 SASEGT.

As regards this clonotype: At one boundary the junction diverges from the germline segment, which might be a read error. For the CDR3, the DNA is TGTGCCAGCAGCCGGGGCGAAGAGGCCCAGTACTTC. It is translated as CASSRGEEAQYF. The V gene is TRBV6-2 or TRBV6-3, the J gene TRBJ2-5; the D call may be TRBD1 or TRBD2 (5 bases each). This CDR3 is built from 12 residues. Germline assignment: CDR1 MNHEY and CDR2 SVGEGT.

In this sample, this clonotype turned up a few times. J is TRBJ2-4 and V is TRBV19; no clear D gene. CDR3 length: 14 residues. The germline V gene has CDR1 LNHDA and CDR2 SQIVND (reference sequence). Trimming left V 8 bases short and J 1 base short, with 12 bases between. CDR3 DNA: TGTGCCAGTTCGGATCCCGGGGCCAAAAACATTCAGTACTTC. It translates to CASSDPGAKNIQYF.

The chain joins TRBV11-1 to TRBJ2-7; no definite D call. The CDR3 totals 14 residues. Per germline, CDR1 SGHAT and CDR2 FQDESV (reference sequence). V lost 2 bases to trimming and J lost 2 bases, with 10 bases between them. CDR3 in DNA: TGTGCCAGCAGCTTACTGCGACAACCCTACGAGCAGTACTTC. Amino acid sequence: CASSLLRQPYEQYF.

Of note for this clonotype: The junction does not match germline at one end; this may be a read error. The CDR3 DNA is TGCGCCACCAGCTCGGGGGTCACAGATACGCAGTATTTT. It specifies CATSSGVTDTQYF. The chain has TRBV5-1 and TRBJ2-3, with D maybe TRBD2 (6 bases). CDR1 is SGHRS and CDR2 is YFSETQ in the germline V gene. The CDR3 has 13 residues.

The CDR3 protein is CATSREQQGNSPLHF. In DNA, the CDR3 is TGTGCCACCAGCAGAGAGCAGCAGGGTAATTCACCCCTCCACTTT. The V and J genes are TRBV15 and TRBJ1-6; D possibly corresponds to TRBD1 (5 bases). The germline V and J ends were trimmed by 0 bases and 6 bases, with 9 bases remaining between them. This CDR3 is built from 15 residues. Germline assignment: CDR1 LNHNV and CDR2 YYDKDF (reference sequence).

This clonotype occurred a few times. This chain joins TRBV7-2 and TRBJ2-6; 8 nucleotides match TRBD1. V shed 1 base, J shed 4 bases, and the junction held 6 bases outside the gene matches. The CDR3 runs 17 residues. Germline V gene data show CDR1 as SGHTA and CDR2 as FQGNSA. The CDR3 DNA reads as TGTGCCAGCAGCTTAGTGGGGACAGGCGCGGGGGCCAACGTCCTGACTTTC. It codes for CASSLVGTGAGANVLTF.

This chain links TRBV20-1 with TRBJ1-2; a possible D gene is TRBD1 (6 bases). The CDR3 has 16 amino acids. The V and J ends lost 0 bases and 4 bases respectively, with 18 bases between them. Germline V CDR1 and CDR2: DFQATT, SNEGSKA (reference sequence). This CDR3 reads CSARDPNGGPAYGYTF. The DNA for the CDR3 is TGCAGTGCTAGAGATCCTAATGGGGGGCCCGCCTATGGCTACACCTTC.

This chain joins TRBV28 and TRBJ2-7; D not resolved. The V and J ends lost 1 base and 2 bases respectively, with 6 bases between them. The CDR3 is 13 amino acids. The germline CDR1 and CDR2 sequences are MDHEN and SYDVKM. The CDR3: CASSLSSPYEQYF. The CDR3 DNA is TGTGCCAGCAGTTTATCGTCCCCCTACGAGCAGTACTTC.

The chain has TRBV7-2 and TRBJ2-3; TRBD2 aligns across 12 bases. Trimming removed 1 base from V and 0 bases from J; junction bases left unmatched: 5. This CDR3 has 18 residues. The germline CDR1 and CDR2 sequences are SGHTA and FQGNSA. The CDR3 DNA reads TGTGCCAGCAGCTTAGAGGCTAGCGGGGGGGTTAGCACAGATACGCAGTATTTT. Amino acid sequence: CASSLEASGGVSTDTQYF.

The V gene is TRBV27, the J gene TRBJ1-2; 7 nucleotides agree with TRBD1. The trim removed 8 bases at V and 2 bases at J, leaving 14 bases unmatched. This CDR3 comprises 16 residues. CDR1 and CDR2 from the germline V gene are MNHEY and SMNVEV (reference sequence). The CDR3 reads CASGLRDRGINYGYTF. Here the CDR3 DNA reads TGTGCCAGCGGACTCCGGGACAGAGGAATCAACTATGGCTACACCTTC.

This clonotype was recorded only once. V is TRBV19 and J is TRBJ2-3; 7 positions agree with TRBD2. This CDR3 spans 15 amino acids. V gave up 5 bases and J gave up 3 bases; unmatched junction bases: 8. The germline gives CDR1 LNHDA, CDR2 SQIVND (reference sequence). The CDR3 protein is CASSSIGTKTDTQYF. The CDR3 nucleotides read TGTGCCAGTAGTTCCATAGGGACTAAAACAGATACGCAGTATTTT.

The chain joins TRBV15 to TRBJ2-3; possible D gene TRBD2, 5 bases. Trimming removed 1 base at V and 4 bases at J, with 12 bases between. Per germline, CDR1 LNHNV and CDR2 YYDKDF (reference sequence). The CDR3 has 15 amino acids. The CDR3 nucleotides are TGTGCCACCAGCAGAGGTAGCGAGAGATCAGATACGCAGTATTTT. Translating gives CATSRGSERSDTQYF.

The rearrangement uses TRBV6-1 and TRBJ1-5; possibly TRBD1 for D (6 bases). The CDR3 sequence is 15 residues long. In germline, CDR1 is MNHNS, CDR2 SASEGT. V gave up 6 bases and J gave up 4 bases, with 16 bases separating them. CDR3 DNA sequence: TGTGCCAGCAGAGAGTTGACAGGTTCAAATCAGCCCCAGCATTTT. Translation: CASRELTGSNQPQHF.

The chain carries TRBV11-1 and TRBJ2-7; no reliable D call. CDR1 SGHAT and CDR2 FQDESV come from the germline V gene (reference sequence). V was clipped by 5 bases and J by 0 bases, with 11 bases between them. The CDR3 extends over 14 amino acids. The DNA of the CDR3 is TGTGCCAGCAGCCGACATGGTAGCTCCTACGAGCAGTACTTC. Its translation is CASSRHGSSYEQYF.

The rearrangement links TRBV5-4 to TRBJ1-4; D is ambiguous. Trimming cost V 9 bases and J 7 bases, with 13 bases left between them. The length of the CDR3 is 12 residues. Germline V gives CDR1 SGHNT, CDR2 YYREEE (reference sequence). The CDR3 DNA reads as TGTGCCACCCGTGGTGAGGGTGAAAAACTGTTTTTT. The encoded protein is CATRGEGEKLFF.

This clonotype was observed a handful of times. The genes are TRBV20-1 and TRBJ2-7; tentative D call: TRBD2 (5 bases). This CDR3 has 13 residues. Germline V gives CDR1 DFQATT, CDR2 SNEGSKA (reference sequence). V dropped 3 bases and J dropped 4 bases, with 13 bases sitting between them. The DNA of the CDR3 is TGCAGTGCTAGGTTCGCCGGGAAATACGAGCAGTACTTC. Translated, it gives CSARFAGKYEQYF.

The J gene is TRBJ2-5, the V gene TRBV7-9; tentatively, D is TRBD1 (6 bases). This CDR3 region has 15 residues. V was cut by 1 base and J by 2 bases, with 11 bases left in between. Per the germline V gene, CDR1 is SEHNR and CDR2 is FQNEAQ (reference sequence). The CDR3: CASSLGQGTQETQYF. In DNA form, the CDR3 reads TGTGCCAGCAGCTTAGGGCAGGGGACACAAGAGACCCAGTACTTC.

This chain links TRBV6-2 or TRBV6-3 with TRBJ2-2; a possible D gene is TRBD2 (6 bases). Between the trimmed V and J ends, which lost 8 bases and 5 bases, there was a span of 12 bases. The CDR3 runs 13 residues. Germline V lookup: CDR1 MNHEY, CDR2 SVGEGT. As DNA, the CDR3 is TGTGCCAGCCAGAGGGGAGGTACCGGGGAGCTGTTTTTT. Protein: CASQRGGTGELFF.

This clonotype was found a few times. The CDR3 DNA is TGTGCCAGCAGTGTGAGAGGGGCCCTCTATAATTCACCCCTCCACTTT. Encoded protein: CASSVRGALYNSPLHF. This chain connects TRBV27 to TRBJ1-6, with a possible D match to TRBD1 (5 bases). The germline gives CDR1 MNHEY, CDR2 SMNVEV (reference sequence). CDR3 length: 16 residues. Trimming took off 5 bases at V and 3 bases at J, with 14 bases between the two ends.

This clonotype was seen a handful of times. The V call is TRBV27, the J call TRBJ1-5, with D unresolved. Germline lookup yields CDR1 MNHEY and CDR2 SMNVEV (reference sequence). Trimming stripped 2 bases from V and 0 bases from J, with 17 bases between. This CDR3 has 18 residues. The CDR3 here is CASSLRFEASHSNQPQHF. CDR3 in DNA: TGTGCCAGCAGTTTAAGGTTTGAGGCAAGTCATAGCAATCAGCCCCAGCATTTT.

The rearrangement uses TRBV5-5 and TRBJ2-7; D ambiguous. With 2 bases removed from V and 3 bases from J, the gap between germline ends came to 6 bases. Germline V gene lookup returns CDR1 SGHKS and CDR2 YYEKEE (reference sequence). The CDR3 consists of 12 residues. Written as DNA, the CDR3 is TGTGCCAGCAGCTTCGTCGACTACGAGCAGTACTTC. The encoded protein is CASSFVDYEQYF. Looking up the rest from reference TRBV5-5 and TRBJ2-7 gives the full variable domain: DAGVTQSPTHLIKTRGQQVTLRCSPISGHKSVSWYQQVLGQGPQFIFQYYEKEERGRGNFPDRFSARQFPNYSSELNVNALLLGDSALYLCASSFVDYEQYFGPGTRLTVT.

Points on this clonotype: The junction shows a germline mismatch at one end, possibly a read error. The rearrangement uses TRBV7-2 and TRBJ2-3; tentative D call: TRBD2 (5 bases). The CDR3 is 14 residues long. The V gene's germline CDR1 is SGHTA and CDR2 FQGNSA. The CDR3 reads CASSASTSTDTQYF. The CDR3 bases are TGTGCCAGCAGCGCTAGCACCAGCACAGATACGCAGTATTTC. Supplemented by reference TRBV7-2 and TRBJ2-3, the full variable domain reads GAGVSQSPSNKVTEKGKDVELRCDPISGHTALYWYRQSLGQGLEFLIYFQGNSAPDKSGLPSDRFSAERTGGSVSTLTIQRTQQEDSAVYLCASSASTSTDTQYFGPGTRLTVL.